These T cell receptor beta chains were read from a single sample in a study of identifying expanded T cells in peripheral blood. Clones were sequenced by immunoSEQ multiplex PCR, and TCRdb holds only the in-frame ones, with some missing. The sample records some 75,000 clones, roughly 88% being singletons. The sequencing sample was made of blood. Receptors were obtained from a person between 18 and 75 years old in good health. CDR3s include the opening cysteine and the closing phenylalanine or tryptophan. D genes are given only for firm matches. Only part of the rows carry a size: once, few, many, or a class if the clone is expanded.

j_gene | d_gene | abundance | v_gene | CDR3aa | CDR3nt
TRBJ2-2 | TRBD2 | NA | TRBV5-1 | CASSPRSPGGPIGELFF | TGCGCCAGCAGCCCACGGAGCCCGGGGGGGCCGATCGGGGAGCTGTTTTTT
TRBJ1-6 | TRBD1 | NA | TRBV9 | CASRGQNSPLHF | TGTGCCAGCAGGGGACAGAATTCACCCCTCCACTTT
TRBJ2-2 | TRBD1 | NA | TRBV27 | CASSLYPDRANTGELFF | TGTGCCAGCAGTTTATACCCGGACAGGGCGAACACCGGGGAGCTGTTTTTT
TRBJ2-2 | TRBD1 | NA | TRBV5-1 | CASSLAGQGREDTGELFF | TGCGCCAGCAGCTTGGCCGGACAGGGTAGAGAGGACACCGGGGAGCTGTTTTTT
TRBJ2-3 | TRBD2 | NA | TRBV10-3 | CAIRSGAEAGTDTQYF | TGTGCCATCAGGAGCGGGGCCGAGGCTGGCACAGATACGCAGTATTTT
TRBJ2-7 | NA | NA | TRBV19 | CASREEGHSFEQYF | TGTGCCAGCCGTGAGGAGGGGCACTCCTTCGAGCAGTACTTC
TRBJ2-1 | NA | NA | TRBV12-5 | CASGLGGPYNEQFF | TGTGCTAGTGGTTTGGGGGGACCCTACAATGAGCAGTTCTTC
TRBJ1-3 | NA | NA | TRBV7-2 | CASSPYITRGGGNTIYF | TGTGCCAGCAGCCCGTATATCACTAGGGGTGGTGGAAACACCATATATTTT
TRBJ1-2 | TRBD1 | NA | TRBV5-1 | CASSPGQGVGYTF | TGCGCCAGCAGCCCAGGACAGGGAGTTGGCTACACCTTC
TRBJ2-3 | TRBD2 | once | TRBV28 | CASSHLAGGQETQYF | TGTGCCAGCAGTCATCTAGCGGGGGGGCAGGAAACGCAGTATTTT
TRBJ2-5 | TRBD1 | NA | TRBV4-3 | CASSHSVSGTGGEETQYF | TGCGCCAGCAGCCATAGCGTATCCGGGACAGGGGGCGAAGAGACCCAGTACTTC
TRBJ2-3 | NA | NA | TRBV10-3 | CAISLGGEGGNTQYF | TGTGCCATCAGTCTCGGGGGTGAAGGGGGGAATACGCAGTATTTT
TRBJ2-7 | NA | NA | TRBV18 | CASSPPAGVGEQYF | TGTGCCAGCTCACCACCGGCCGGGGTCGGCGAGCAGTACTTC
TRBJ1-1 | TRBD1 | NA | TRBV29-1 | CSVGQGAMGTEAFF | TGCAGCGTCGGACAGGGGGCCATGGGGACTGAAGCTTTCTTT
TRBJ2-7 | NA | NA | TRBV15 | CATSRGTSYEQYF | TGTGCCACCAGCAGGGGCACCTCCTACGAGCAGTACTTC
TRBJ2-1 | TRBD1 | few | TRBV5-1 | CASSLDGGTGVWFF | TGCGCCAGCAGCTTGGACGGAGGGACAGGGGTCTGGTTCTTC
TRBJ1-1 | NA | NA | TRBV4-3 | CASSTGPHTEAFF | TGCGCCAGCAGTACAGGGCCGCACACTGAAGCTTTCTTT
TRBJ2-3 | TRBD2 | NA | TRBV5-1 | CASSTPSGGATDTQYF | TGCGCCAGCAGCACCCCTAGCGGGGGGGCCACAGATACGCAGTATTTT
TRBJ1-5 | NA | NA | TRBV28 | CASSFPYSNQPQHF | TGTGCCAGCAGTTTCCCTTATAGCAATCAGCCCCAGCATTTT
TRBJ2-3 | TRBD2 | NA | TRBV9 | CASSANLAGEGSTDTQYF | TGTGCCAGCAGCGCGAATTTAGCGGGAGAGGGGAGCACAGATACGCAGTATTTT
TRBJ2-2 | NA | few | TRBV2 | CASSRGTANTGELFF | TGTGCCAGCAGTAGGGGGACTGCAAACACCGGGGAGCTGTTTTTT
TRBJ2-7 | NA | NA | TRBV13 | CASSAMGPWGQYF | TGTGCCAGCAGCGCCATGGGGCCCTGGGGGCAGTACTTC
TRBJ2-2 | TRBD1 | once | TRBV10-1 | CASRNRDREDTGELFF | TGCGCCAGCAGGAACCGGGACAGGGAGGACACCGGGGAGCTGTTTTTT
TRBJ1-2 | TRBD1 | NA | TRBV4-1 | CASSQAGTGSWEGYTF | TGCGCCAGCAGCCAAGCCGGGACAGGGAGTTGGGAGGGCTACACCTTC
TRBJ1-5 | NA | NA | TRBV28 | CASSLAGHSNQPQHF | TGTGCCAGCAGTTTGGCAGGACATAGCAATCAGCCCCAGCATTTT
TRBJ2-1 | NA | once | TRBV6-1 | CASSDRTASYNEQFF | TGTGCCAGCAGTGATCGGACGGCCTCCTACAATGAGCAGTTCTTC
TRBJ2-5 | TRBD1 | NA | TRBV27 | CASSGRTGVRGETQYF | TGTGCCAGCAGTGGGCGGACAGGGGTGCGAGGAGAGACCCAGTACTTC
TRBJ2-7 | NA | NA | TRBV7-8 | CASSWTDLFYEQYF | TGTGCCAGCAGCTGGACAGATTTATTTTACGAGCAGTACTTC
TRBJ1-2 | TRBD1 | NA | TRBV6-1 | CASSELGTGISYGYTF | TGTGCCAGCAGTGAATTAGGGACAGGAATATCCTATGGCTACACCTTC
TRBJ2-5 | NA | NA | TRBV5-4 | CASSLDETTGTQYF | TGTGCCAGCAGCTTGGACGAAACAACGGGGACCCAGTACTTC
TRBJ1-1 | NA | NA | TRBV11-2 | CASSLTSTEAFF | TGTGCCAGCAGCCTCACAAGCACTGAAGCTTTCTTT
TRBJ2-4 | NA | NA | TRBV7-2 | CASSSPLEFIQYF | TGTGCCAGCAGCTCCCCGCTAGAGTTCATTCAGTACTTC
TRBJ2-7 | NA | once | TRBV25-1 | CASSDPLTGLNYEQYF | TGTGCCAGCAGTGATCCCCTGACAGGTTTGAACTACGAGCAGTACTTC
TRBJ1-5 | TRBD1 | NA | TRBV10-3 | CANPDRADNQPQHF | TGTGCCAACCCGGACAGGGCGGACAATCAGCCCCAGCATTTT
TRBJ1-2 | NA | NA | TRBV7-2 | CASNRMTVYGYTF | TGTGCCAGCAACCGGATGACGGTCTATGGCTACACCTTC
TRBJ1-2 | NA | NA | TRBV2 | CASSPGGNYGYTF | TGTGCCAGCAGCCCGGGTGGTAACTATGGCTACACCTTC
TRBJ1-5 | NA | NA | TRBV30 | CAWSTGPYQPQHF | TGTGCCTGGAGCACCGGACCCTATCAGCCCCAGCATTTT
TRBJ1-5 | NA | NA | TRBV5-1 | CASSRAIEYSNQPQHF | TGCGCCAGCAGCCGCGCGATTGAATATAGCAATCAGCCCCAGCATTTT
TRBJ2-3 | NA | NA | TRBV11-3 | CASRQGGTDTQYF | TGTGCCAGCAGACAGGGAGGCACAGATACGCAGTATTTT
TRBJ1-1 | NA | NA | TRBV29-1 | CSVEGPGNTEAFF | TGCAGCGTTGAAGGGCCTGGCAACACTGAAGCTTTCTTT
TRBJ2-5 | TRBD2 | NA | TRBV9 | CASSESGSSFRLETQYF | TGTGCCAGCAGCGAAAGCGGGAGCAGTTTCCGATTGGAGACCCAGTACTTC
TRBJ1-1 | TRBD1 | NA | TRBV9 | CASSPRGRVTEAFF | TGTGCCAGCAGCCCCAGGGGGAGAGTGACTGAAGCTTTCTTT
TRBJ2-1 | NA | NA | TRBV2 | CASGLNVDNEQFF | TGTGCCAGCGGCTTGAACGTAGACAATGAGCAGTTCTTC
TRBJ1-2 | NA | NA | TRBV2 | CASSDDSTNYGYTF | TGTGCCAGCAGTGACGACAGTACGAACTATGGCTACACCTTC
TRBJ1-1 | NA | NA | TRBV18 | CASSPTGADTEAFF | TGTGCCAGCTCACCAACGGGTGCGGACACTGAAGCTTTCTTT
TRBJ2-1 | NA | NA | TRBV7-9 | CASSTPFGRYNEQFF | TGTGCCAGCAGCACCCCCTTTGGCAGGTACAATGAGCAGTTCTTC
TRBJ1-5 | NA | NA | TRBV4-3 | CASSPGSDQPQHF | TGCGCCAGCAGCCCAGGGTCCGATCAGCCCCAGCATTTT
TRBJ2-5 | NA | NA | TRBV5-6 | CASSQVGGETQYF | TGTGCCAGCAGTCAAGTGGGGGGAGAGACCCAGTACTTC
TRBJ1-1 | NA | few | TRBV4-1 | CASSSPTVRTEAFF | TGCGCCAGCAGCTCTCCTACAGTTCGCACTGAAGCTTTCTTT
TRBJ1-2 | NA | NA | TRBV18 | CASSPADGGYTF | TGTGCCAGCTCACCGGCCGACGGTGGCTACACCTTC
TRBJ2-4 | NA | NA | TRBV11-2 | CASSLNFGQRLAKNIQYF | TGTGCCAGCAGCTTAAACTTCGGGCAGAGGCTAGCCAAAAACATTCAGTACTTC
TRBJ2-2 | TRBD2 | NA | TRBV19 | CASFSGRANTGELFF | TGTGCCAGTTTTAGTGGGAGGGCGAACACCGGGGAGCTGTTTTTT
TRBJ2-5 | NA | once | TRBV9 | CASSVEGTPGETQYF | TGTGCCAGCAGCGTAGAGGGGACCCCAGGGGAGACCCAGTACTTC
TRBJ2-4 | NA | NA | TRBV9 | CASSVAPDVAKNIQYF | TGTGCCAGCAGCGTAGCCCCAGACGTAGCCAAAAACATTCAGTACTTC
TRBJ2-7 | NA | NA | TRBV18 | CASSYRGGEQYF | TGTGCCAGCTCATACAGGGGGGGCGAGCAGTACTTC
TRBJ2-1 | NA | NA | TRBV19 | CASRGTGVVLASGIFF | TGTGCCAGTAGGGGGACAGGGGTGGTCCTGGCTAGCGGGATTTTCTTC